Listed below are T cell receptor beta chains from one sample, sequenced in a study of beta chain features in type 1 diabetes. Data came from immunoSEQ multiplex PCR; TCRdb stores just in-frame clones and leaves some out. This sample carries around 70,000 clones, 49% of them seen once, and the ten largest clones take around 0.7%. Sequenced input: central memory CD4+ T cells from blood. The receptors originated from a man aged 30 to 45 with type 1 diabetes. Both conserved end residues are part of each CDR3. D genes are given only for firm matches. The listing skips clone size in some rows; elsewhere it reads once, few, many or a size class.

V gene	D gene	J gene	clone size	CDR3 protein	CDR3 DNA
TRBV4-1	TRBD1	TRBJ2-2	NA	CASRPGQGNTGELFF	TGCGCCAGCAGACCGGGACAGGGCAACACCGGGGAGCTGTTTTTT
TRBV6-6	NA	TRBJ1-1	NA	CASRLLTGTNTEAFF	TGTGCCAGCAGGCTTCTCACCGGGACAAACACTGAAGCTTTCTTT
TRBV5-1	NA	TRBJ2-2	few	CASSSRMDSQSTGELFF	TGCGCCAGCAGCTCTCGAATGGACAGTCAGAGCACCGGGGAGCTGTTTTTT
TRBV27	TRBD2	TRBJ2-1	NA	CASSLGGLAGGSNYNEQFF	TGTGCCAGCAGTTTAGGGGGACTAGCGGGGGGGTCTAACTACAATGAGCAGTTCTTC
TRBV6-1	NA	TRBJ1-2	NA	CASSEAPQGIEGYTF	TGTGCCAGCAGTGAAGCGCCTCAGGGGATAGAAGGCTACACCTTC
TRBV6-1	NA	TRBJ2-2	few	CASIGLSYTGELFF	TGTGCCAGCATTGGGCTGAGTTACACCGGGGAGCTGTTTTTT
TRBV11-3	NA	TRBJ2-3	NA	CASSSRGTDTQYF	TGTGCCAGCAGCTCGCGGGGCACAGATACGCAGTATTTT
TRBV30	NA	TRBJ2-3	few	CAWSLVSGHTDTQYF	TGTGCCTGGAGTCTCGTTTCGGGACACACAGATACGCAGTATTTT
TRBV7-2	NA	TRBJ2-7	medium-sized	CASSATGVITYEQYF	TGTGCCAGCAGCGCCACGGGGGTCATAACCTACGAGCAGTACTTC
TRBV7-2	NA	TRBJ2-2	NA	CASSSYTGELFF	TGTGCCAGCAGCTCGTACACCGGGGAGCTGTTTTTT
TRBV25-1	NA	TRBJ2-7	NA	CASSELTGSSYEQYF	TGTGCCAGCAGTGAACTCACGGGGAGCTCCTACGAACAGTACTTC
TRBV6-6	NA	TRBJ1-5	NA	CASRQADQPQHF	TGTGCCAGCCGGCAGGCCGATCAGCCCCAGCATTTT
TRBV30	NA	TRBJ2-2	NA	CAWSVGLAGAGGELFF	TGTGCCTGGAGTGTAGGACTGGCAGGGGCCGGCGGGGAGCTGTTTTTT
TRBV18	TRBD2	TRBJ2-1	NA	CASSPPLAGAPIRQFF	TGTGCCAGCTCACCACCGCTAGCGGGAGCCCCCATTAGGCAGTTCTTC
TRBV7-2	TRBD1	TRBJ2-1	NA	CASSSGQAHYNEQFF	TGTGCCAGCAGCTCCGGACAGGCCCACTACAATGAGCAGTTCTTC
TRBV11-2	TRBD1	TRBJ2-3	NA	CASSQIGTGTTDTQYF	TGTGCCAGCAGCCAGATCGGGACAGGCACTACAGATACGCAGTATTTT
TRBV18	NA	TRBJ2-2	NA	CASSPIWRGRDTGELFF	TGTGCCAGCTCACCTATCTGGAGGGGGCGAGACACCGGGGAGCTGTTTTTT
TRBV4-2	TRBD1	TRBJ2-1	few	CASSPRQGIDEQFF	TGTGCCAGCAGCCCCCGACAGGGTATAGATGAGCAGTTCTTC
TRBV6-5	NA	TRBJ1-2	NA	CASRSRDKGYTF	TGTGCCAGCCGTAGCCGGGACAAAGGCTACACCTTC
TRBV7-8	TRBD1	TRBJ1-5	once	CASSPQGASWQPQHF	TGTGCCAGCAGCCCACAGGGGGCTTCATGGCAGCCCCAGCATTTT
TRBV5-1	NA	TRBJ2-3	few	CASSLDADQTDTQYF	TGCGCCAGCAGCTTGGATGCGGATCAAACAGATACGCAGTATTTT
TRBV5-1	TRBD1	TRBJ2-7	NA	CASARDSLTYEQYF	TGCGCCAGCGCGAGGGACAGTTTGACCTACGAGCAGTACTTC
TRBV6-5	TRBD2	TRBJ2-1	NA	CAISGAQANEQFF	TGTGCCATAAGCGGGGCCCAGGCCAATGAGCAGTTCTTC
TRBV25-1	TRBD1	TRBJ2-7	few	CASTGQGSEQYF	TGTGCCAGCACTGGACAGGGTAGCGAGCAGTACTTC
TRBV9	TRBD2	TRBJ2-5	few	CASSVGASGGLQETQYF	TGTGCCAGCAGCGTAGGGGCTAGCGGGGGGCTACAAGAGACCCAGTACTTC
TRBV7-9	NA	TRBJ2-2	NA	CASSLARTGELFF	TGTGCCAGCAGCTTGGCCCGAACCGGGGAGCTGTTTTTT
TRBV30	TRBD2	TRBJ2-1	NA	CAWTELAGVTHEQFF	TGTGCCTGGACGGAACTAGCGGGAGTCACACATGAGCAGTTCTTC
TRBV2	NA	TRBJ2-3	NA	CASSERLSTDTQYF	TGTGCCAGCAGTGAAAGACTAAGCACAGATACGCAGTATTTT
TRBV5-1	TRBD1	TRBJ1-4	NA	CASSREPTGRREKLFF	TGCGCCAGCAGCAGGGAACCGACAGGGCGGCGGGAAAAACTGTTTTTT
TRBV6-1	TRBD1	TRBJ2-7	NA	CASSPRTGVYEQYF	TGTGCCAGCAGTCCACGGACAGGAGTATACGAGCAGTACTTC
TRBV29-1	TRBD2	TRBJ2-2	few	CSVGLAGGGGTGELFF	TGCAGCGTCGGACTAGCGGGAGGGGGAGGCACCGGGGAGCTGTTTTTT
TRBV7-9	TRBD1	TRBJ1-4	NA	CASSLRQGYATNEKLFF	TGTGCCAGCAGCTTACGACAGGGGTACGCAACTAATGAAAAACTGTTTTTT
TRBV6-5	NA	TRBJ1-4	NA	CASRRGTSNEKLFF	TGTGCCAGCCGGCGGGGTACCTCTAATGAAAAACTGTTTTTT
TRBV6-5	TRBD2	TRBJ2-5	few	CASSYSFGRETQYF	TGTGCCAGCAGTTACTCTTTCGGGAGGGAGACCCAGTACTTC
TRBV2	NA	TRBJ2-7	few	CASSELREQYF	TGTGCCAGCAGTGAACTGCGGGAGCAGTACTTC
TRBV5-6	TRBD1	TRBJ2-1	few	CASSLGGTGDREQFF	TGTGCCAGCAGCTTGGGTGGGACAGGGGACCGTGAGCAGTTCTTC
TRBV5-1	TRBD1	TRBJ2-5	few	CASSWTGVGETQYF	TGCGCCAGCAGCTGGACAGGGGTAGGCGAGACCCAGTACTTC
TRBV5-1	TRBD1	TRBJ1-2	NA	CASSLETGDGYTF	TGCGCCAGCAGCTTGGAAACAGGGGATGGCTACACCTTC